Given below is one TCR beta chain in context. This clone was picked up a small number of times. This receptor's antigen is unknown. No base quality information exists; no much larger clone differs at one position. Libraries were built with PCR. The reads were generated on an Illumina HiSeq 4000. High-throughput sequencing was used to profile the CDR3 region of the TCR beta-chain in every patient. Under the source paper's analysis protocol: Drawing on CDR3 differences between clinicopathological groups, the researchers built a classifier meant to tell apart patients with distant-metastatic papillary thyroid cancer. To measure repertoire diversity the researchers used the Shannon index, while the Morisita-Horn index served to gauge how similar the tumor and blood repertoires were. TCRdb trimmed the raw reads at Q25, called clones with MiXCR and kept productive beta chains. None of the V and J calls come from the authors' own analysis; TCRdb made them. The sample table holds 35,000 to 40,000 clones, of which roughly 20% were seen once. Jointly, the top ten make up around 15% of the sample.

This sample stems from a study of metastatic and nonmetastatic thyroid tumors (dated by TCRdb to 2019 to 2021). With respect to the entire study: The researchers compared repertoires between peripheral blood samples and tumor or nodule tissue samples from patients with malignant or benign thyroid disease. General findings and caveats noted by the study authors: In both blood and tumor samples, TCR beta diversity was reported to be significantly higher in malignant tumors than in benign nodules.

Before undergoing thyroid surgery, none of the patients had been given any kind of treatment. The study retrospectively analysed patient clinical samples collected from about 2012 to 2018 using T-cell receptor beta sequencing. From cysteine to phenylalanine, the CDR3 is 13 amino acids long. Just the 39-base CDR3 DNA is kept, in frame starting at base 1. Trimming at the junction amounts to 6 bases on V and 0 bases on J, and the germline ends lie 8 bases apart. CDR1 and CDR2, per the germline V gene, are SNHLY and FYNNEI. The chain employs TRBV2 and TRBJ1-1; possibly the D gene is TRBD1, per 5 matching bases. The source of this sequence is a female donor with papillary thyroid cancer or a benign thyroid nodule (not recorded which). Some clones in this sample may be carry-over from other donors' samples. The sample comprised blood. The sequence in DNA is TGTGCCAGCAGACAGGACATGAACACTGAAGCTTTCTTT. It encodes CASRQDMNTEAFF.